This T cell receptor beta chain originates from a study of CD8+CD57+ T cells in acquired aplastic anemia. The overall study: Sorted cells (CD4+ and CD8+) yielded DNA amounts that averaged roughly 3.5 ug.

Profiling that covered TCR beta VDJ and CDR3 relied on genomic DNA as its template. TCRdb redid the calling of the reads with MiXCR, one entry per CDR3 protein. This sample has hundreds of thousands of distinct CDR3 sequences, with around 60% found just once. Broader study findings: About 30 CD8+ CDR3 sequences occurred in both the patients and the controls.

This clonotype appeared a single time. What it binds is unknown. From germline, CDR1 is DFQATT and CDR2 SNEGSKA (reference sequence). The CDR3 length is 14 residues. Sequences were obtained from sorted CD4+, CD8+, or CD8+CD57+ T cells (not recorded which) from PBMCs. V and J are TRBV20-1 and TRBJ1-6; D perhaps matches TRBD1 (5 bases). The clonotype comes from a human donor with severe aplastic anemia or a healthy control (not recorded which). In nucleotides, the CDR3 is TGCAATGCAAGAGAGGGCAGGGTGGATTCACCCCTCCACTTT. This gives the protein CNAREGRVDSPLHF.